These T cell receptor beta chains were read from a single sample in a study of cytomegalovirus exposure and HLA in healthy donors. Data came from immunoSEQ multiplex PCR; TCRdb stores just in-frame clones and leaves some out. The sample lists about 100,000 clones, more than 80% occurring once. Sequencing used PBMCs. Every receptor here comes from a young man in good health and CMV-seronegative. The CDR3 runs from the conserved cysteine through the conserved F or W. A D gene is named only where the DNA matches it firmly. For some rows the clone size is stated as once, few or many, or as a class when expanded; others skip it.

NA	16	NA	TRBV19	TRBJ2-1	TGTGCCAGTAGTATCTTTGCAAAGAGCTCCTACAATGAGCAGTTCTTC	CASSIFAKSSYNEQFF
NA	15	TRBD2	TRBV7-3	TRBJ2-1	TGTGCCAGCAGTTCAACTAGCGGGGGGACCAATGAGCAGTTCTTC	CASSSTSGGTNEQFF
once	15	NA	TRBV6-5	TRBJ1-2	TGTGCCAGCAGTTACTCATCCAGTCGCAACTATGGCTACACCTTC	CASSYSSSRNYGYTF
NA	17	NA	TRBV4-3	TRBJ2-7	TGCGCCAGCAGCCAAGGTATAACGGGAGTAAGTGGTGACGAGCAGTACTTC	CASSQGITGVSGDEQYF
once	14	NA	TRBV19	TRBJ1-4	TGTGCCAGTACCCCCAGTGGAACTAATGAAAAACTGTTTTTT	CASTPSGTNEKLFF
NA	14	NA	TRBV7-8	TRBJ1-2	TGTGCCAGCACCGTGATCCTGAGGAGGGATGGCTACACCTTC	CASTVILRRDGYTF
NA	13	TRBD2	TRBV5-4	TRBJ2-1	TGTGCCAGCAGCTTAGGACTAGCTCGGGAGCAGTTCTTC	CASSLGLAREQFF
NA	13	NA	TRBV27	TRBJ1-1	TGTGCCAGCAGTCCACAGGGTGGGACTGAAGCTTTCTTT	CASSPQGGTEAFF
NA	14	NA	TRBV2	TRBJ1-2	TGTGCCAGCGCGGGGACGACCCCATCTCATGGCTACACCTTC	CASAGTTPSHGYTF
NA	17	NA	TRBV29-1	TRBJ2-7	TGCAGCGTTGAAATGTTTTTGACAGAAACGACCTCCTACGAGCAGTACTTC	CSVEMFLTETTSYEQYF
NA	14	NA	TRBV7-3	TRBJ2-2	TGTGCCAGCAGCTTAACGGGTCGGGCCGGGGAGCTGTTTTTT	CASSLTGRAGELFF
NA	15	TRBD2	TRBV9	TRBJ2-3	TGTGCCAGCAGCATGGGACTAGCGGACACAGATACGCAGTATTTT	CASSMGLADTDTQYF
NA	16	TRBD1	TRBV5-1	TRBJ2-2	TGCGCCAGCAGCGCTACGGGGACAGGGAATATCGGGGAGCTGTTTTTT	CASSATGTGNIGELFF
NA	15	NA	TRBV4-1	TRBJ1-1	TGCGCCAGCAGACTTATAGGAGGCCGGTTTACTGAAGCTTTCTTT	CASRLIGGRFTEAFF
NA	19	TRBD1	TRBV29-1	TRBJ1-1	TGCAGCGTTTCACTCTTTCCGTCGGGACAGGGGCGGAGAGGTACTGAAGCTTTCTTT	CSVSLFPSGQGRRGTEAFF
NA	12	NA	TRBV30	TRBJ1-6	TGTGCCTGGAGTATCAACTCGGGGCCCCTCCACTTT	CAWSINSGPLHF
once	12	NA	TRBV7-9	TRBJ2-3	TGTGCCAGCAGCTTACCTACCGATACGCAGTATTTT	CASSLPTDTQYF
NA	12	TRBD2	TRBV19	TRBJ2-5	TGTGCCAGTAGTTCGGGGGGAGAGACCCAGTACTTC	CASSSGGETQYF
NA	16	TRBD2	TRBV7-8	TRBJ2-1	TGTGCCAGCAGCTTAGCGCGGCTAGCGGGTAACAATGAGCAGTTCTTC	CASSLARLAGNNEQFF
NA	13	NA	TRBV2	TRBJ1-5	TGTGCCAGCAGTGAAGGAGCCGGTGGGCCCCAGCATTTT	CASSEGAGGPQHF
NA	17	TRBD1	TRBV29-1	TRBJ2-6	TGCAGCGCCCCCCCGGGACAGGACCACCCTGGGGCCAACGTCCTGACTTTC	CSAPPGQDHPGANVLTF
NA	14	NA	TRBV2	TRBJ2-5	TGTGCCACTCACCTGAGTAGTGGTCAAGAGACCCAGTACTTC	CATHLSSGQETQYF
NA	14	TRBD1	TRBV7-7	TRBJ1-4	TGTGCTAGCAGCCCAGGGGGTGCGGGCGAAAAACTGTTTTTT	CASSPGGAGEKLFF
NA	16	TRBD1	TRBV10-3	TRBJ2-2	TGTGCCATCAGTGAGTCGGGGGCAGGGGGCCTCGGGGAGCTGTTTTTT	CAISESGAGGLGELFF
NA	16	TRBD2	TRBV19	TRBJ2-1	TGTGCCAGTAGTTCCGCCGGGACTAGCGGGGGGGGTGAGCAGTTCTTC	CASSSAGTSGGGEQFF
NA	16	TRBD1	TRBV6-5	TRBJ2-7	TGTGCCAGCAGTTATAAGCCGACAGGGGCTTCCTACGAGCAGTACTTC	CASSYKPTGASYEQYF
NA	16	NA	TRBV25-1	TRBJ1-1	TGTGCCAGCAGTGAATACGACAGCCTCATGAACACTGAAGCTTTCTTT	CASSEYDSLMNTEAFF
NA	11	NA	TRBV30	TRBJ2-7	TGTGCCTGGAAAGGGGCCTACGAGCAGTACTTC	CAWKGAYEQYF
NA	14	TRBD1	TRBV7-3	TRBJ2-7	TGTGCCAGCAGCCCGGGGACAGGGGCCTACGAGCAGTACTTC	CASSPGTGAYEQYF
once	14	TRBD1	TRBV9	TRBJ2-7	TGTGCCAGCAGCGGCCGGGACAGCACCTACGAGCAGTACTTC	CASSGRDSTYEQYF
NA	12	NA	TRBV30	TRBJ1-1	TGTGCCTCCGGGACTACGGGGATTGAAGCTTTCTTT	CASGTTGIEAFF
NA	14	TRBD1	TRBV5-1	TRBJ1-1	TGCTCGTCCTCGACAGGGGCACTGAACACTGAAGCTTTCTTT	CSSSTGALNTEAFF
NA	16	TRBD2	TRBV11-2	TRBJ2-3	TGTGCCAGCAGCCCCCGCCCTAGCGGGTACACAGATACGCAGTATTTT	CASSPRPSGYTDTQYF
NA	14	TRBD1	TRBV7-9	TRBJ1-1	TGTGCCAGCAGTCAAGGACAGGGTGAGACTGAAGCTTTCTTT	CASSQGQGETEAFF
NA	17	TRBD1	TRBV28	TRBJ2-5	TGTGCCAGCAGCGAACCCTCCGGGACAGGGACTTGGGAGACCCAGTACTTC	CASSEPSGTGTWETQYF
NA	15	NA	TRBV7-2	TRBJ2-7	TGTGCCAGCAGCCTTAATAGCGGAGGTCCCTACGAGCAGTACTTC	CASSLNSGGPYEQYF
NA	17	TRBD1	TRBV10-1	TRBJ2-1	TGCGCCAGCAGTGAGTCGATTATCGGACAGGGGGTCCCTGAGCAGTTCTTC	CASSESIIGQGVPEQFF
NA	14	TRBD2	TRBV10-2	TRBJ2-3	TGCGCCAGCTCCGTGAGCGGGGACACAGATACGCAGTATTTT	CASSVSGDTDTQYF
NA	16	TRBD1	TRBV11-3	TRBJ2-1	TGTGCCAGCAGCCCGACCTCAGGGGGCGCCGGCAATGAGCAGTTCTTC	CASSPTSGGAGNEQFF
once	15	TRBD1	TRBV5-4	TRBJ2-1	TGTGCCAGCAGCTTGGATAAGGGACAGTACAATGAGCAGTTCTTC	CASSLDKGQYNEQFF
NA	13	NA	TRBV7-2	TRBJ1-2	TGTGCCAGCAGCCTCAACAGGGAAGGCGGCTACACCTTC	CASSLNREGGYTF
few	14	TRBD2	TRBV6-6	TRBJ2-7	TGTGCCACCAAACAGGGCGGGAGGACCTACGAGCAGTACTTC	CATKQGGRTYEQYF
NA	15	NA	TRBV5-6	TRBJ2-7	TGTGCCAGCAGCTCGTCACGAGAGTTCCCCTACGAGCAGTACTTC	CASSSSREFPYEQYF
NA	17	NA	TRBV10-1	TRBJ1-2	TGCGCCAGCAGGGCGGTAGTACGGCAGCCCATTTATTATGGCTACACCTTC	CASRAVVRQPIYYGYTF
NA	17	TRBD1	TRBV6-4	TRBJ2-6	TGTGCCAGCACCCCCGGGACAGGGGGCACTGGGGCCAACGTCCTGACTTTC	CASTPGTGGTGANVLTF
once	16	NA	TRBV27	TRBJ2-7	TGTGCCAGCAGTTCCGAATCGAGGGTTTCATCCTACGAGCAGTACTTC	CASSSESRVSSYEQYF
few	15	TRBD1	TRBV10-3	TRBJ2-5	TGTGCCATCAGTGCCCGGGACAGGGGGCAAGAGACCCAGTACTTC	CAISARDRGQETQYF
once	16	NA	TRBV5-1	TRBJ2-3	TGCGCCAGCAGCAAAGGAGACAGCACTAGCACAGATACGCAGTATTTT	CASSKGDSTSTDTQYF
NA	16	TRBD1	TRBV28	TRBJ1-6	TGTGCCAGTGGGCCTGCTACCAGGGGGCTCGGTTCACCCCTCCACTTT	CASGPATRGLGSPLHF
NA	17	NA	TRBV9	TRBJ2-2	TGTGCCAGCAGCACCAGCTATGGGACTCAGAACACCGGGGAGCTGTTTTTT	CASSTSYGTQNTGELFF